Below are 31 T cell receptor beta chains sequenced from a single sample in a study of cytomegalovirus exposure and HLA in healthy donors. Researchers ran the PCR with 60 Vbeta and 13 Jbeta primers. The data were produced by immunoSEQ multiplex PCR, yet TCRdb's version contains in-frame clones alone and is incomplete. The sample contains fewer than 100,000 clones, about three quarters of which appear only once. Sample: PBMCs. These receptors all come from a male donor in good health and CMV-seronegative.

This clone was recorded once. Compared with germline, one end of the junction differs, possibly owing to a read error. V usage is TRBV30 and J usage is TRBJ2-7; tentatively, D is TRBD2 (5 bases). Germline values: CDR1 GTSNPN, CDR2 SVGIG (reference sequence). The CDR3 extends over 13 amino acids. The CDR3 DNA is TGTGTCTGGAGTGTATGGGGAGCGTACGAGCAGTACTTC. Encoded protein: CVWSVWGAYEQYF.

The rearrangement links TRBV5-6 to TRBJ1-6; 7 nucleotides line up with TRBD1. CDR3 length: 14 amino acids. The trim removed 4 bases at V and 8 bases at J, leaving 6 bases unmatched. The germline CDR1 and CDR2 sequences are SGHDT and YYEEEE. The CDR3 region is CASSVGTVDSPLHF. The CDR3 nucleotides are TGTGCCAGCAGCGTTGGGACAGTTGATTCACCCCTCCACTTT.

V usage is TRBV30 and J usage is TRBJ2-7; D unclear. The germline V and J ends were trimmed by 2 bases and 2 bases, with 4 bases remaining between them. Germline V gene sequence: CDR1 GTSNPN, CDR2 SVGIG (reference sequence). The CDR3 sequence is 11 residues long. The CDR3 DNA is TGTGCCTGGAGTCTAGCCTACGAGCAGTACTTC. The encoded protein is CAWSLAYEQYF.

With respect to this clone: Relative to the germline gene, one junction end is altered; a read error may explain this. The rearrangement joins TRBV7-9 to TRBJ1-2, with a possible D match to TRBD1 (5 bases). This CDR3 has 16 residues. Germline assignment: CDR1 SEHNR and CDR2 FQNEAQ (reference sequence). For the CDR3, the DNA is TGTGCCAGCAGCTGGGAACAGGTAGTGAATCGAGATGGCTACCCCTTC. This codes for CASSWEQVVNRDGYPF.

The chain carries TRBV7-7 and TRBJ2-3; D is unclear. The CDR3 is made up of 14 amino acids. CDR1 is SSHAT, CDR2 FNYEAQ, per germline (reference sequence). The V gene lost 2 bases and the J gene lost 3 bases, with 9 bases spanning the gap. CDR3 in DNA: TGTGCCAGCAGCTTAAGGCGGCCGACAGATACGCAGTATTTT. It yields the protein CASSLRRPTDTQYF.

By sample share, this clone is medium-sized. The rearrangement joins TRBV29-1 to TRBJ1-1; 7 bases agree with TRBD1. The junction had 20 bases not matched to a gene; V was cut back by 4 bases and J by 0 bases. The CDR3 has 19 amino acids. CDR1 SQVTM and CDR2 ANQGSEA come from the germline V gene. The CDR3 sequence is CSVGLPGTVKTLMNTEAFF. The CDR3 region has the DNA TGCAGCGTTGGACTCCCCGGGACAGTGAAGACACTAATGAACACTGAAGCTTTCTTT.

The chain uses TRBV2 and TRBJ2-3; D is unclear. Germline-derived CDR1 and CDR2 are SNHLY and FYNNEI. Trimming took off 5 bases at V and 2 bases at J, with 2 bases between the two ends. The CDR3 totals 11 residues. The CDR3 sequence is CASSLTDTQYF. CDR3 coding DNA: TGTGCCAGCAGTCTCACAGATACGCAGTATTTT.

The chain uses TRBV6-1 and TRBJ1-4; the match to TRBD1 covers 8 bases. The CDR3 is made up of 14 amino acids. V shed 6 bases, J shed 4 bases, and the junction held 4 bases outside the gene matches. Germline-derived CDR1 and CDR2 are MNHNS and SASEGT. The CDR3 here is CASSSGQDNEKLFF. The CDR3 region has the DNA TGTGCCAGCAGCTCGGGACAGGATAATGAAAAACTGTTTTTT.

The CDR3 DNA reads TGTGCCAGCAGCTTAGTTCGGCAGGGTGGTGAAGCTTTCTTT. As protein: CASSLVRQGGEAFF. The V call is TRBV7-9, the J call TRBJ1-1; possibly TRBD1 for D (5 bases). The germline V gene has CDR1 SEHNR and CDR2 FQNEAQ (reference sequence). CDR3 length: 14 residues. Trimming took off 1 base at V and 7 bases at J, with 13 bases between the two ends.

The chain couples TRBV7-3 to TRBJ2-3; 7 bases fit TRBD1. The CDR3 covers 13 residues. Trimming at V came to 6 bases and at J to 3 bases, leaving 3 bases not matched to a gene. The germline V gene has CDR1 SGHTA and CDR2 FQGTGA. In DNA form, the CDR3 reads TGTGCCAGCAGACAGACAGGGACAGATACGCAGTATTTT. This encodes CASRQTGTDTQYF. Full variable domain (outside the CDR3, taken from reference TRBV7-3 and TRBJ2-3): GAGVSQTPSNKVTEKGKYVELRCDPISGHTALYWYRQSLGQGPEFLIYFQGTGAADDSGLPNDRFFAVRPEGSVSTLKIQRTERGDSAVYLCASRQTGTDTQYFGPGTRLTVL.

CDR3 sequence: CASSFVGGAGETQYF. The CDR3 region has the DNA TGTGCCAGCAGCTTTGTGGGGGGGGCGGGAGAGACCCAGTACTTC. V is TRBV5-4 and J is TRBJ2-5; weak D call: TRBD2 (7 bases). CDR3 length: 15 amino acids. Germline values: CDR1 SGHNT, CDR2 YYREEE (reference sequence). Trimming removed 2 bases from V and 4 bases from J, with 15 bases in between.

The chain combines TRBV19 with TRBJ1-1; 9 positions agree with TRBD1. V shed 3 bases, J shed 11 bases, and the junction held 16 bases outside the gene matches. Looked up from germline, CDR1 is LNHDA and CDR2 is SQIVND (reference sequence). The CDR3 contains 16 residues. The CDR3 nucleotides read TGTGCCAGTAGTATGTCAAACAGGGGGCAGGGAGGTACGGCTTTCTTT. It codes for CASSMSNRGQGGTAFF.

Written as DNA, the CDR3 is TGTGCCAGCAGTGAGTTTATTGTCAGGGGTCAAGAGACCCAGTACTTC. It codes for CASSEFIVRGQETQYF. The rearrangement uses TRBV6-1 and TRBJ2-5; D is possibly TRBD1 (6 bases). V was trimmed by 3 bases and J by 2 bases, leaving 16 bases between them. CDR3 size: 16 residues. CDR1 is MNHNS, CDR2 SASEGT, per germline.

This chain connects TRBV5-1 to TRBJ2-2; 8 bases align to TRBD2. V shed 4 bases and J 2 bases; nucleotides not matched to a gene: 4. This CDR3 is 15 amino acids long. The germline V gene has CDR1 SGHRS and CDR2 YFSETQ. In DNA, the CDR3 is TGCGCCAGCAGCCCCAGCGGGGGTAACACCGGGGAGCTGTTTTTT. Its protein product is CASSPSGGNTGELFF.

CDR3 loop: CASSSGVAGYTF. The CDR3 DNA follows: TGTGCCAGCAGTTCCGGGGTAGCTGGCTACACCTTC. This chain uses TRBV2 with TRBJ1-2; D call uncertain. The V end lost 5 bases, the J end lost 7 bases, and 11 bases lay between the germline ends. The germline V gene encodes CDR1 SNHLY and CDR2 FYNNEI. The CDR3 loop spans 12 amino acids. The variable domain in full, with the rest retrieved from reference TRBV2 and TRBJ1-2, is EPEVTQTPSHQVTQMGQEVILRCVPISNHLYFYWYRQILGQKVEFLVSFYNNEISEKSEIFDDQFSVERPDGSNFTLKIRSTKLEDSAMYFCASSSGVAGYTFGSGTRLTVV.

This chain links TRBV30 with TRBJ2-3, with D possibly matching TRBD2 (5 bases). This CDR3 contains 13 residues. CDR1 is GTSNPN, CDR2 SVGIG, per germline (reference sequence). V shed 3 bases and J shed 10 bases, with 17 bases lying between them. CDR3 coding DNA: TGTGCCTGGAGAGCCGGAGGTCGCCGTCCGCAGTATTTT. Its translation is CAWRAGGRRPQYF. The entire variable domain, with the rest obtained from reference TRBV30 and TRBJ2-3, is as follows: SQTIHQWPATLVQPVGSPLSLECTVEGTSNPNLYWYRQAAGRGLQLLFYSVGIGQISSEVPQNLSASRPQDRQFILSSKKLLLSDSGFYLCAWRAGGRRPQYFGPGTRLTVL.

The CDR3 bases are TGTGCCAGCAGTTTATCGGTGGGAGGGAACGGTATCTACGAGCAGTACTTC. Encoded protein: CASSLSVGGNGIYEQYF. The V and J genes are TRBV27 and TRBJ2-7; 7 nucleotides agree with TRBD2. Germline V lookup: CDR1 MNHEY, CDR2 SMNVEV (reference sequence). J was trimmed by 3 bases and V by 0 bases; bases with no gene match: 11. This CDR3 contains 17 residues.

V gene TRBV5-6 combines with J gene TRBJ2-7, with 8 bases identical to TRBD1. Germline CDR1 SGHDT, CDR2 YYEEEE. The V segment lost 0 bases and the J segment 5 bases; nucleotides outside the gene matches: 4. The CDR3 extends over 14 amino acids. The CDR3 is CASSLGHRGNEQYF. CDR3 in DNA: TGTGCCAGCAGCTTGGGTCACAGGGGGAACGAGCAGTACTTC.

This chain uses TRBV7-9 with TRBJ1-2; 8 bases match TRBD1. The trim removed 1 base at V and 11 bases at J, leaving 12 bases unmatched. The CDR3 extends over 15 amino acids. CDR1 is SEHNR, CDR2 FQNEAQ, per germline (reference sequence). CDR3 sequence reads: CASSLGNSGGVGYTF. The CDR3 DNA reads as TGTGCCAGCAGCTTAGGCAATTCAGGGGGCGTTGGGTACACCTTC.

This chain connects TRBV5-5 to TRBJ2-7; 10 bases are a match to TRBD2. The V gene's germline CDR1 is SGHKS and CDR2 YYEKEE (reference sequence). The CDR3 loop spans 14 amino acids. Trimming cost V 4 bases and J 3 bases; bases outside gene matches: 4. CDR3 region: CASSLTSGRYEQYF. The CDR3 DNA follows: TGTGCCAGCAGCCTGACTAGCGGGCGCTACGAGCAGTACTTC. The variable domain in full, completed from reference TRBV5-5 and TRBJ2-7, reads DAGVTQSPTHLIKTRGQQVTLRCSPISGHKSVSWYQQVLGQGPQFIFQYYEKEERGRGNFPDRFSARQFPNYSSELNVNALLLGDSALYLCASSLTSGRYEQYFGPGTRLTVT.

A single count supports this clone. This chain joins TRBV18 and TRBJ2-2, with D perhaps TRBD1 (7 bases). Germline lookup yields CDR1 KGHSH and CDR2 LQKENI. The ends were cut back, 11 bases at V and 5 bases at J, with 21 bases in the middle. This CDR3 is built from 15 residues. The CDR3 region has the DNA TGTGCCTGTAACCAAAGACAGGGAGGAACCGGGGAGCTGTTTTTT. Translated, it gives CACNQRQGGTGELFF.

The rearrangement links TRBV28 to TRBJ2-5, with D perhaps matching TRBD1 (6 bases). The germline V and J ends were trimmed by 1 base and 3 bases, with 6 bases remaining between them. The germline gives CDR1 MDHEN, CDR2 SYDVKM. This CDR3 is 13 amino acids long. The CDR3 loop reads CASSLSGEETQYF. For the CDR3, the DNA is TGTGCCAGCAGTTTATCAGGGGAAGAGACCCAGTACTTC.

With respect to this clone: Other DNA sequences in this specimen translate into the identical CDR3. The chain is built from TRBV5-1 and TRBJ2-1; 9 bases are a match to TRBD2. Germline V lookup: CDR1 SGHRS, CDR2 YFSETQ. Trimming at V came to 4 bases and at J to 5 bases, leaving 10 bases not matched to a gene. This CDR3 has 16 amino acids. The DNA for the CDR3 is TGCGCCAGCAGCGGAAGTTGGACTAGCGCTCACAATGAGCAGTTCTTC. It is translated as CASSGSWTSAHNEQFF. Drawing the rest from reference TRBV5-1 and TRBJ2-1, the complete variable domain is KAGVTQTPRYLIKTRGQQVTLSCSPISGHRSVSWYQQTPGQGLQFLFEYFSETQRNKGNFPGRFSGRQFSNSRSEMNVSTLELGDSALYLCASSGSWTSAHNEQFFGPGTRLTVL.

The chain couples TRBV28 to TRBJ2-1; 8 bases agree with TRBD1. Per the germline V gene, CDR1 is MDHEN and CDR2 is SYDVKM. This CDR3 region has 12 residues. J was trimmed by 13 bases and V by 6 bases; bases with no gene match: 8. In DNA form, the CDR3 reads TGTGCCAGCAGCGGTTGGGGACAGGTACAGTTCTTC. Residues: CASSGWGQVQFF.

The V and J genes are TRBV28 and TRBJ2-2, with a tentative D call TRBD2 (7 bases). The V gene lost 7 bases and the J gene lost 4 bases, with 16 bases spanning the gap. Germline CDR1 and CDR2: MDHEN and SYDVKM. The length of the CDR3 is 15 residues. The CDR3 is CASTDGGLGTGELFF. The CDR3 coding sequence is TGTGCCAGCACCGACGGGGGGCTGGGCACCGGGGAGCTGTTTTTT.

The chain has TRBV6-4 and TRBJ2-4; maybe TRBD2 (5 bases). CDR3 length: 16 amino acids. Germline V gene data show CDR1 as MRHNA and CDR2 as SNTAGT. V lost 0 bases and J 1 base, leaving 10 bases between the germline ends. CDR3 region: CASSDSRRIAKNIQYF. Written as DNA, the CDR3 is TGTGCCAGCAGTGACTCGCGGAGGATTGCCAAAAACATTCAGTACTTC.

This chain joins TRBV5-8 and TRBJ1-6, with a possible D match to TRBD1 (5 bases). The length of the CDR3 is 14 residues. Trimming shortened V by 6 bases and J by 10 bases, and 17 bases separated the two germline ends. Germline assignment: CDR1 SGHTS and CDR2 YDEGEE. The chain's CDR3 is CASMIAGLESPLHF. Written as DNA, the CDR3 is TGTGCCAGCATGATTGCGGGGCTTGAGTCACCCCTCCACTTT.

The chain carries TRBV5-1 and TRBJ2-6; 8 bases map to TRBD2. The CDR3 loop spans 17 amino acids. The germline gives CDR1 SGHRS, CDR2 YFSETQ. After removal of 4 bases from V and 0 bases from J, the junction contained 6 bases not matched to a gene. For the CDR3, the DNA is TGCGCCAGCAGCCCCGGCGGGGGGCCCTCTGGGGCCAACGTCCTGACTTTC. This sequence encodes CASSPGGGPSGANVLTF. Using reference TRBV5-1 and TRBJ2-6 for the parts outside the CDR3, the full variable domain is KAGVTQTPRYLIKTRGQQVTLSCSPISGHRSVSWYQQTPGQGLQFLFEYFSETQRNKGNFPGRFSGRQFSNSRSEMNVSTLELGDSALYLCASSPGGGPSGANVLTFGAGSRLTVL.

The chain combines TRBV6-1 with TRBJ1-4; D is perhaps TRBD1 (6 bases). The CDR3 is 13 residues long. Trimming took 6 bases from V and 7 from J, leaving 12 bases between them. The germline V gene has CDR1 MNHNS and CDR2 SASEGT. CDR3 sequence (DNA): TGTGCCAGCAGAGCCGACAGGACTGAAAAACTGTTTTTT. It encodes CASRADRTEKLFF.

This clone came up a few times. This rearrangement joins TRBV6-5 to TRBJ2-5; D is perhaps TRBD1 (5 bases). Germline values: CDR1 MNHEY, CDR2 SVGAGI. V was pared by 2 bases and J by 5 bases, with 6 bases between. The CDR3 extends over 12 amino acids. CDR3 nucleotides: TGTGCCAGCAGTTACGGGGCCGAGACCCAGTACTTC. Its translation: CASSYGAETQYF.

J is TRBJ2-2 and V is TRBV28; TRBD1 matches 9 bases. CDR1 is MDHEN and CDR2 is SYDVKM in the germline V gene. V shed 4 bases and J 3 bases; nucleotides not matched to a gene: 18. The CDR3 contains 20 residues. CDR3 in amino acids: CASSSVPGTGSNRYTGELFF. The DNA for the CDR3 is TGTGCCAGCAGTTCGGTACCCGGGACAGGGTCCAACCGCTACACCGGGGAGCTGTTTTTT.